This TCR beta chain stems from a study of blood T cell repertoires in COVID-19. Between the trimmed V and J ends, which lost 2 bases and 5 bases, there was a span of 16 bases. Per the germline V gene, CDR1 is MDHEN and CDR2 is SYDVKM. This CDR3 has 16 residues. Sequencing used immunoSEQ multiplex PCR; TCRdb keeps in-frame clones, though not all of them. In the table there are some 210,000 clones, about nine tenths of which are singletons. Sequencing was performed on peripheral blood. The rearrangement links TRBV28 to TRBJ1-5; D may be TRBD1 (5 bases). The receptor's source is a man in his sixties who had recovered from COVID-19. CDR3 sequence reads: CASSLGKQGSYQPQHF. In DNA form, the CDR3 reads TGTGCCAGCAGTTTAGGGAAGCAGGGTAGTTATCAGCCCCAGCATTTT.